The present T cell receptor beta chain was sequenced within a study of CD8+ T cells in alopecia areata. The study, taken as a whole, reports: Among the 100 top clones, expanded CD8+ clones, like scalp clonality, were significantly decreased by tofacitinib. The study found that many expanded lesional clones persisted in scalp and blood during tofacitinib.

This clone showed up just a few times. Its antigen is undetermined. Described treatment: oral pan-JAK inhibitor, 5-10 mg twice daily. Germline V gives CDR1 SGHDT, CDR2 YYEEEE. The CDR3 runs 14 residues. V shed 3 bases and J shed 7 bases, with 13 bases lying between them. cDNA serving as the sequencing template came from extracted, reverse transcribed RNA. Profiling relied on immunoSEQ multiplex PCR, and the TCRdb table lists in-frame clones only, not all of them. The sample has more than 150,000 clones; roughly 50% are singletons. J is TRBJ2-2 and V is TRBV5-6; D possibly corresponds to TRBD2 (5 bases). The receptor comes from a human donor with alopecia areata. This specimen was CD8+ T cells sorted from blood, taken at week 24, from a patient treated with tofacitinib. The CDR3 bases are TGTGCCAGCAGCTCCGGCGGCGGGTTCGGGGAGCTGTTTTTT. Protein sequence: CASSSGGGFGELFF. The full variable domain, rest sourced from reference TRBV5-6 and TRBJ2-2, is DAGVTQSPTHLIKTRGQQVTLRCSPKSGHDTVSWYQQALGQGPQFIFQYYEEEERQRGNFPDRFSGHQFPNYSSELNVNALLLGDSALYLCASSSGGGFGELFFGEGSRLTVL.